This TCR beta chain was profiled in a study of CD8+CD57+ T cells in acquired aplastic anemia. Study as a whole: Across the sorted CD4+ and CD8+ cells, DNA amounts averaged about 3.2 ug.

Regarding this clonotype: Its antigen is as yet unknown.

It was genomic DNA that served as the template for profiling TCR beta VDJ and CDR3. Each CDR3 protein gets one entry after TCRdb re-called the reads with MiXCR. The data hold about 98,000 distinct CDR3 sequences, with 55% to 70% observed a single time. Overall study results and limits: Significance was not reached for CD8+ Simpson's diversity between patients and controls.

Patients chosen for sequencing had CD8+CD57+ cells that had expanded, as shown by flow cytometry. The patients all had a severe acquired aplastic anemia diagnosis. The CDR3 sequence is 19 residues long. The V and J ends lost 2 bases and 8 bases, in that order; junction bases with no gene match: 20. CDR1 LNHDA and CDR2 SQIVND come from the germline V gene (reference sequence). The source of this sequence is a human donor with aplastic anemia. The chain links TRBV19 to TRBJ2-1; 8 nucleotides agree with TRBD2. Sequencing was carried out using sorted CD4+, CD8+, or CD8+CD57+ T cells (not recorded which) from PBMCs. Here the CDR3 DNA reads TGTGCCAGTAGTATAAGTTTCACTAGCGGCATAATGGAAGTAGATGAGCAGTTCTTC. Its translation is CASSISFTSGIMEVDEQFF.